The rows below give T cell receptor beta chains drawn from one sample of a study of blood T cell repertoires in COVID-19. Sequencing was performed with immunoSEQ multiplex PCR; in TCRdb, only in-frame clones are kept and a portion is missing. This sample yields about 270,000 clones, of which 88% are seen a single time; 2% to 2.5% belongs to the top ten. The sequencing input was PBMCs or T cells enriched from blood (not recorded which). Every receptor here comes from a woman in her fifties or sixties in a cohort exposed to, infected with or recovered from COVID-19 (not recorded which). The CDR3 runs from the conserved cysteine through the conserved F or W. D genes are given only for firm matches. The size field is filled for only some rows; it gives once, few, many or a size class.

CDR3 protein | CDR3 DNA | D gene | J gene | V gene | clone size
CASSQDYGTSGRNEQFF | TGCGCCAGCAGCCAAGATTACGGGACTAGCGGAAGGAATGAGCAGTTCTTC | TRBD2 | TRBJ2-1 | TRBV4-3 | .
CASSLSEVTFF | TGCGCCAGCAGCTTGTCCGAGGTGACGTTCTTC | . | TRBJ2-1 | TRBV5-1 | .
CASSLYGRANNHEQYF | TGTGCCAGCAGCTTGTACGGGAGGGCTAATAACCACGAGCAGTACTTC | TRBD2 | TRBJ2-7 | TRBV5-4 | few
CASSRTSGLAIYEQYF | TGTGCCAGCTCCCGGACTAGCGGGCTCGCGATCTACGAGCAGTACTTC | TRBD2 | TRBJ2-7 | TRBV18 | .
CASSVQGLAARETQYF | TGTGCCAGCAGTGTTCAGGGACTAGCGGCGCGGGAGACCCAGTACTTC | TRBD2 | TRBJ2-5 | TRBV6-1 | .
CASSYTGFLSGNTIYF | TGTGCCAGCAGTTACACAGGATTCCTCTCTGGAAACACCATATATTTT | . | TRBJ1-3 | TRBV28 | .
CASSPVLNKYNEQFF | TGTGCCAGCAGTCCCGTACTTAATAAGTACAATGAGCAGTTCTTC | . | TRBJ2-1 | TRBV28 | .
CASRSGGHNSPLHF | TGTGCCAGCAGGTCGGGGGGGCATAATTCACCCCTCCACTTT | . | TRBJ1-6 | TRBV28 | .
CAWSVIAHEKLFF | TGTGCCTGGAGTGTAATTGCGCATGAAAAACTGTTTTTT | . | TRBJ1-4 | TRBV30 | .
CASSPLPTTGRGHQPQHF | TGTGCCAGCAGTCCACTCCCCACGACAGGCCGTGGGCATCAGCCCCAGCATTTT | . | TRBJ1-5 | TRBV6-6 | few
CAWTDRGRGYTF | TGTGCCTGGACAGACAGGGGGCGAGGCTACACCTTC | TRBD1 | TRBJ1-2 | TRBV30 | .
CASRRMPGLAGGPSYNEQFF | TGTGCCAGCAGACGTATGCCGGGACTAGCGGGAGGGCCCTCCTACAATGAGCAGTTCTTC | TRBD2 | TRBJ2-1 | TRBV2 | .
CAIRGTELGYNEQFF | TGTGCCATCAGAGGGACAGAGTTGGGGTACAATGAGCAGTTCTTC | TRBD1 | TRBJ2-1 | TRBV10-3 | .
CASSEGGAGYEQYF | TGTGCCAGCAGTGAAGGGGGCGCTGGCTACGAGCAGTACTTC | . | TRBJ2-7 | TRBV6-1 | .
CASSVRTESHF | TGTGCCAGCAGCGTTAGGACAGAAAGTCACTTC | . | TRBJ2-5 | TRBV2 | .
CASSLEAAYNEQFF | TGTGCCAGCAGCTTAGAGGCGGCATACAATGAGCAGTTCTTC | . | TRBJ2-1 | TRBV7-2 | .
CASRDQGNTEAFF | TGTGCCAGCAGGGACCAGGGGAACACTGAAGCTTTCTTT | . | TRBJ1-1 | TRBV6-4 | .
CASSFRVAADTQYF | TGTGCCAGCAGCTTCCGGGTAGCAGCAGATACGCAGTATTTT | . | TRBJ2-3 | TRBV5-8 | .
CASSSGTVSGRVTF | TGTGCCAGCAGCTCCGGGACAGTTAGCGGGAGAGTCACCTTT | TRBD2 | TRBJ2-3 | TRBV5-6 | few
CASSSTNQETQYF | TGTGCCAGCAGTTCCACAAACCAAGAGACCCAGTACTTC | . | TRBJ2-5 | TRBV27 | .
CASSLAGGRATDTQYF | TGTGCCAGCAGCTTAGCCGGCGGGAGGGCCACAGATACGCAGTATTTT | TRBD2 | TRBJ2-3 | TRBV11-2 | once
CASSLNSGSSYEQYF | TGTGCCAGCAGTTTGAATAGCGGGAGCTCCTACGAGCAGTACTTC | TRBD2 | TRBJ2-7 | TRBV27 | .
CATKFRDRGSDEQYF | TGTGCCACCAAATTCCGGGACAGGGGGTCCGACGAGCAGTACTTC | TRBD1 | TRBJ2-7 | TRBV24-1 | .
CASSRRTSGSRETQYF | TGTGCCAGCAGCCGACGGACTAGCGGGAGCCGAGAGACCCAGTACTTC | TRBD2 | TRBJ2-5 | TRBV13 | once
CASSPRQGDQPQHF | TGTGCCAGCTCACCAAGACAGGGAGATCAGCCCCAGCATTTT | TRBD1 | TRBJ1-5 | TRBV18 | .
CASSSTSPGNTIYF | TGTGCCAGCAGTTCTACCTCTCCTGGAAACACCATATATTTT | . | TRBJ1-3 | TRBV5-4 | .
CATSDSGTLSTDTQYF | TGTGCCACCAGTGATTCCGGGACATTGAGCACAGATACGCAGTATTTT | . | TRBJ2-3 | TRBV24-1 | .
CASSLRKTGGSASNQPQHF | TGTGCCAGCAGCCTGCGGAAGACAGGGGGTTCCGCTAGCAATCAGCCCCAGCATTTT | TRBD1 | TRBJ1-5 | TRBV7-8 | .
CASNPGEAAHEKLFF | TGTGCCAGCAACCCCGGGGAGGCCGCGCATGAAAAACTGTTTTTT | . | TRBJ1-4 | TRBV28 | .
CASNEAGGADEQYF | TGTGCCAGCAACGAGGCGGGAGGAGCAGACGAGCAGTACTTC | TRBD2 | TRBJ2-7 | TRBV7-8 | once
CASSESARLGTQYF | TGTGCCAGCAGTGAAAGTGCCAGGTTAGGGACCCAGTACTTC | . | TRBJ2-5 | TRBV25-1 | .
CASSLEGIYGYTF | TGTGCCAGCAGTTTGGAGGGGATCTATGGCTACACCTTC | . | TRBJ1-2 | TRBV28 | .
CASSEGGTPPGTDEQYF | TGTGCCAGCAGTGAAGGGGGGACACCGCCCGGTACCGACGAGCAGTACTTC | . | TRBJ2-7 | TRBV2 | .
CASRESNQPQHF | TGTGCCAGCAGGGAGAGCAATCAGCCCCAGCATTTT | . | TRBJ1-5 | TRBV28 | few